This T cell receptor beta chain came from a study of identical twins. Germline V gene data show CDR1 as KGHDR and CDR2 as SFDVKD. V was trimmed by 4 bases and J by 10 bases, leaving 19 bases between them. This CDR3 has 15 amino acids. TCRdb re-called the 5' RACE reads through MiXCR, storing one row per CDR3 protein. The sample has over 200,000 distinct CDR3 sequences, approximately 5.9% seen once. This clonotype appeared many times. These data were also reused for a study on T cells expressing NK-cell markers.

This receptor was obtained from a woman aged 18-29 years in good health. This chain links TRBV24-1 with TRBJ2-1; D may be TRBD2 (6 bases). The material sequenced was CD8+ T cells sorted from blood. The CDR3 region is CATSERGLSRGEQFF. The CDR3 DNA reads TGTGCCACCAGTGAGCGGGGTCTTTCAAGAGGGGAGCAGTTCTTC.